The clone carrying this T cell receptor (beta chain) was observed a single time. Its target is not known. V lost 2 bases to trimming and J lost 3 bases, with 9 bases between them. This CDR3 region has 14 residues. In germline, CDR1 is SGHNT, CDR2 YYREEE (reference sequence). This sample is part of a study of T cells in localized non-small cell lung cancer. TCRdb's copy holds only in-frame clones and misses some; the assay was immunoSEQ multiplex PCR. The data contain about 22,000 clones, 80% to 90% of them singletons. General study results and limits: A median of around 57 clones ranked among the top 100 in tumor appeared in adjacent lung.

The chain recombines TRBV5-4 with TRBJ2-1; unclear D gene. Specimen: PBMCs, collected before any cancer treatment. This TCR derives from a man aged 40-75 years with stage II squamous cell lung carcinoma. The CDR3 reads CASSFPGRYNEQFF. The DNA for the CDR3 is TGTGCCAGCAGCTTCCCTGGGCGCTACAATGAGCAGTTCTTC.